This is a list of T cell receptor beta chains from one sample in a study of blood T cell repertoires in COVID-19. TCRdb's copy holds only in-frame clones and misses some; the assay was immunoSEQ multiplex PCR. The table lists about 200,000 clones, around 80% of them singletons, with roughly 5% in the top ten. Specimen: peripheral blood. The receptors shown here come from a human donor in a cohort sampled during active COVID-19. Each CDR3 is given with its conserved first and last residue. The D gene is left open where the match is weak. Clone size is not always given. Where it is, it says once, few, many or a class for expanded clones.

CDR3: CASSLVRGDSYEQYF
DNA: TGTGCCAGCAGCTTAGTACGAGGAGATTCCTACGAGCAGTACTTC
D: .
J: TRBJ2-7
size: .
length: 15
V: TRBV11-2

CDR3: CASSLDQGVNQPQHF
DNA: TGTGCCAGCAGCTTAGACCAGGGGGTGAATCAGCCCCAGCATTTT
D: TRBD1
J: TRBJ1-5
size: .
length: 15
V: TRBV7-9

CDR3: CASSFRSSGLAYEQFF
DNA: TGTGCCAGCAGTTTTAGGTCATCGGGACTAGCGTATGAGCAGTTCTTC
D: TRBD2
J: TRBJ2-1
size: .
length: 16
V: TRBV27

CDR3: CASSYSSRGGDEKLFF
DNA: TGTGCCAGCAGTTACTCATCCCGAGGAGGGGATGAAAAACTGTTTTTT
D: .
J: TRBJ1-4
size: .
length: 16
V: TRBV6-5

CDR3: CASSFRQGKDTQYF
DNA: TGTGCCAGCAGTTTCCGACAGGGGAAGGATACGCAGTATTTT
D: TRBD1
J: TRBJ2-3
size: many
length: 14
V: TRBV27

CDR3: CASSGRLSYEQYF
DNA: TGTGCCAGCAGTGGCCGCCTCTCCTACGAGCAGTACTTC
D: .
J: TRBJ2-7
size: .
length: 13
V: TRBV12-3/TRBV12-4

CDR3: CASSLDGRTGTFF
DNA: TGTGCCAGCAGCTTAGATGGCCGGACAGGCACCTTCTTC
D: TRBD1
J: TRBJ1-2
size: .
length: 13
V: TRBV7-2

CDR3: CATSEKAGSGANVLTF
DNA: TGTGCCACCAGTGAAAAAGCGGGCTCTGGGGCCAACGTCCTGACTTTC
D: .
J: TRBJ2-6
size: .
length: 16
V: TRBV24-1

CDR3: CASSQGRGSGGYTF
DNA: TGTGCCAGCAGCCAGGGCAGGGGGTCCGGTGGCTACACCTTC
D: TRBD1
J: TRBJ1-2
size: .
length: 14
V: TRBV7-3

CDR3: CASNLHGPAGESGGELFF
DNA: TGTGCCAGTAACCTACATGGTCCAGCGGGAGAGTCGGGCGGGGAGCTGTTTTTT
D: TRBD2
J: TRBJ2-2
size: .
length: 18
V: TRBV19

CDR3: CATSRDQGNTEAFF
DNA: TGTGCCACCAGCAGAGATCAGGGGAACACTGAAGCTTTCTTT
D: .
J: TRBJ1-1
size: .
length: 14
V: TRBV15

CDR3: CASSLGGRASRDNEQFF
DNA: TGTGCCAGCAGCTTGGGCGGGAGGGCCAGCCGGGACAATGAGCAGTTCTTC
D: TRBD2
J: TRBJ2-1
size: .
length: 17
V: TRBV5-4

CDR3: CAIRQDRAMNTEAFF
DNA: TGTGCCATCAGGCAGGACAGGGCAATGAACACTGAAGCTTTCTTT
D: TRBD1
J: TRBJ1-1
size: .
length: 15
V: TRBV10-3

CDR3: CASGEVGGQETQYF
DNA: TGTGCCAGCGGGGAGGTGGGAGGCCAAGAGACCCAGTACTTC
D: .
J: TRBJ2-5
size: .
length: 14
V: TRBV27

CDR3: CASSTTSGRHTGELFF
DNA: TGTGCCAGCAGCACCACTAGCGGGAGGCACACCGGGGAGCTGTTTTTT
D: TRBD2
J: TRBJ2-2
size: few
length: 16
V: TRBV9

CDR3: CSVLPGLAGDEQFF
DNA: TGCAGCGTCCTCCCGGGACTAGCGGGAGATGAGCAGTTCTTC
D: TRBD2
J: TRBJ2-1
size: .
length: 14
V: TRBV29-1

CDR3: CASSLGAPHSGNTIYF
DNA: TGTGCCAGCTCCTTGGGAGCTCCGCACTCTGGAAACACCATATATTTT
D: .
J: TRBJ1-3
size: .
length: 16
V: TRBV18

CDR3: CASSIRGQGAIHSYNEQFF
DNA: TGTGCCAGTAGTATTAGGGGGCAGGGGGCAATTCATTCCTACAATGAGCAGTTCTTC
D: TRBD1
J: TRBJ2-1
size: few
length: 19
V: TRBV19

CDR3: CASSLAGGLGTSNQPQHF
DNA: TGTGCCAGCAGCTTGGCCGGGGGATTGGGGACTAGCAATCAGCCCCAGCATTTT
D: .
J: TRBJ1-5
size: .
length: 18
V: TRBV5-5

CDR3: CSVQRENNQPQHF
DNA: TGCAGCGTTCAAAGAGAGAACAATCAGCCCCAGCATTTT
D: .
J: TRBJ1-5
size: .
length: 13
V: TRBV29-1

CDR3: CASRSTGTTNEKLFF
DNA: TGTGCCAGCCGATCAACAGGGACAACTAATGAAAAACTGTTTTTT
D: .
J: TRBJ1-4
size: .
length: 15
V: TRBV7-9

CDR3: CASSVGTSGSEQFF
DNA: TGTGCCAGCAGCGTAGGGACTAGCGGCAGTGAGCAGTTCTTC
D: TRBD2
J: TRBJ2-1
size: .
length: 14
V: TRBV9

CDR3: CASSQANYPSYEQYF
DNA: TGTGCCAGCAGCCAAGCCAACTACCCGTCCTACGAGCAGTACTTC
D: .
J: TRBJ2-7
size: few
length: 15
V: TRBV3-1/TRBV3-2

CDR3: CASSLGDTDTQYF
DNA: TGTGCCAGCAGCTTAGGCGACACAGATACGCAGTATTTT
D: .
J: TRBJ2-3
size: .
length: 13
V: TRBV7-2

CDR3: CASSLVYGTGNQPQHF
DNA: TGTGCCAGCAGCTTAGTTTATGGGACAGGCAATCAGCCCCAGCATTTT
D: TRBD1
J: TRBJ1-5
size: .
length: 16
V: TRBV7-2

CDR3: CATSTGIGNTIYF
DNA: TGTGCCACCAGCACGGGGATTGGAAACACCATATATTTT
D: .
J: TRBJ1-3
size: .
length: 13
V: TRBV15

CDR3: CASSEVGGGQPQHF
DNA: TGTGCCAGCAGTGAGGTGGGGGGGGGTCAGCCCCAGCATTTT
D: .
J: TRBJ1-5
size: .
length: 14
V: TRBV2